This passage covers 22 T cell receptor beta chains from one sample sequenced in a study of blood T cell repertoires in COVID-19. Sequencing was performed with immunoSEQ multiplex PCR; in TCRdb, only in-frame clones are kept and a portion is missing. Of about 54,000 clones listed, 90% were seen once; the top ten hold more than 6.5%. The sequenced sample consisted of peripheral blood. The receptors stem from a woman in her forties with active COVID-19.

CDR3 sequence: CASSVEGQKSSGANVLTF. In nucleotides, the CDR3 is TGTGCCAGCAGCGTAGAAGGACAGAAAAGCTCTGGGGCCAACGTCCTGACTTTC. V and J are TRBV9 and TRBJ2-6; possible D gene TRBD1, 6 bases. There are 18 residues in the CDR3. The V and J ends lost 0 bases and 0 bases respectively, with 13 bases between them. Germline CDR1 reads SGDLS; CDR2 reads YYNGEE.

This rearrangement joins TRBV6-6 to TRBJ2-3, with 12 bases that match TRBD2. This CDR3 region has 18 residues. Unmatched junction bases numbered 11, after V lost 5 bases and J lost 2 bases. The V gene's germline CDR1 is MNHNY and CDR2 SVGAGI (reference sequence). The DNA for the CDR3 is TGTGCCAGCAGTCACACTAGCGGGGGGTCGCGATACACAGATACGCAGTATTTT. Translation: CASSHTSGGSRYTDTQYF.

The chain uses TRBV9 and TRBJ2-1; D perhaps matches TRBD1 (5 bases). Germline CDR1 SGDLS, CDR2 YYNGEE. Trimming removed 4 bases from V and 1 base from J, with 15 bases in between. CDR3 length: 16 residues. For the CDR3, the DNA is TGTGCCAGCAGCCCACAGGCGACAGTTTCCTACAATGAGCAGTTCTTC. It codes for CASSPQATVSYNEQFF.

The chain recombines TRBV3-1 (or the pseudogene TRBV3-2) with TRBJ2-3; D may be TRBD1 (9 bases). Germline values: CDR1 LGHDT, CDR2 YNNKEL (reference sequence). With 1 base removed from V and 5 bases from J, the gap between germline ends came to 22 bases. This CDR3 has 18 amino acids. The CDR3 DNA reads TGTGCCAGCAGCCAAGTCACAGGGGGCGGGGGGTCTGTAGATACGCAGTATTTT. Its protein product is CASSQVTGGGGSVDTQYF.

V gene TRBV11-3 combines with J gene TRBJ2-1; TRBD2 matches at 12 bases. Germline CDR1 SGHNT, CDR2 YENEEA. The V gene end was trimmed by 4 bases and the J gene end by 5 bases; junction bases not matched to a gene: 12. The CDR3 is made up of 18 amino acids. CDR3 sequence: CASSSRLAGALPHNEQFF. The CDR3, as DNA: TGTGCCAGCAGCTCCCGACTAGCGGGGGCCCTCCCCCACAATGAGCAGTTCTTC.

CDR3 amino acids: CASSFTSGAYEQYF. The CDR3 DNA reads as TGTGCCAGCAGTTTTACTAGCGGTGCCTACGAGCAGTACTTC. This sequence joins TRBV27 and TRBJ2-7; 8 bases agree with TRBD2. J was trimmed by 2 bases and V by 3 bases; bases with no gene match: 3. The CDR3 spans 14 residues. Germline V gene lookup returns CDR1 MNHEY and CDR2 SMNVEV (reference sequence).

This clone was recorded only once. V is TRBV6-5 and J is TRBJ1-2; D may be TRBD1 (5 bases). Germline-derived CDR1 and CDR2 are MNHEY and SVGAGI. This CDR3 spans 15 amino acids. V was pared by 8 bases and J by 4 bases, with 20 bases between. The CDR3 spells CASGPTAGLPYGYTF. CDR3 coding DNA: TGTGCCAGCGGCCCCACCGCGGGGCTCCCCTATGGCTACACCTTC.

This chain links TRBV6-5 with TRBJ1-1; possible D gene TRBD1, 5 bases. The CDR3 contains 13 residues. V was cut by 7 bases and J by 1 base, with 10 bases left in between. Germline V gives CDR1 MNHEY, CDR2 SVGAGI. In nucleotides, the CDR3 is TGTGCCAGCACTCCCGGGGGGAACACTGAAGCTTTCTTT. Amino acid sequence: CASTPGGNTEAFF.

The chain uses TRBV5-5 and TRBJ1-1; the match to TRBD1 covers 8 bases. This CDR3 has 14 residues. Germline V lookup: CDR1 SGHKS, CDR2 YYEKEE (reference sequence). The trim removed 5 bases at V and 1 base at J, leaving 4 bases unmatched. The CDR3 spells CASRNGQGNTEAFF. CDR3 nucleotides: TGTGCCAGCAGAAACGGACAGGGGAACACTGAAGCTTTCTTT.

This chain joins TRBV19 and TRBJ1-4, with a weak D call TRBD1 (5 bases). V was trimmed by 4 bases and J by 5 bases, leaving 11 bases between them. Germline loops: CDR1 LNHDA, CDR2 SQIVND (reference sequence). CDR3 size: 14 residues. CDR3 sequence (DNA): TGTGCCAGTAGTACCCGGGGGGAGAATGAAAAACTGTTTTTT. Amino acid sequence: CASSTRGENEKLFF.

This sequence joins TRBV2 and TRBJ1-1, with D hard to call. Trimming pared 5 bases from V and 8 bases from J, leaving 12 bases between. The germline V gene has CDR1 SNHLY and CDR2 FYNNEI. The CDR3 is made up of 12 amino acids. CDR3 nucleotide sequence: TGTGCCAGCAGTCAAATTGAGGGCGAAGCTTTCTTT. Encoded protein: CASSQIEGEAFF.

The chain combines TRBV11-3 with TRBJ2-4; 7 bases map to TRBD2. The length of the CDR3 is 15 residues. The V segment lost 2 bases and the J segment 4 bases; nucleotides outside the gene matches: 5. The germline gives CDR1 SGHNT, CDR2 YENEEA. CDR3 loop: CASSLFGTIKNIQYF. Here the CDR3 DNA reads TGTGCCAGCAGCTTATTCGGGACTATAAAAAACATTCAGTACTTC.

The chain employs TRBV2 and TRBJ2-7, with TRBD1 matching over 9 bases. J lost 7 bases, V lost 4 bases, and 8 bases had no gene match. CDR3 size: 14 residues. Germline V gene lookup returns CDR1 SNHLY and CDR2 FYNNEI. The CDR3 DNA sequence: TGTGCCAGCAGTGCGGGACAGGGAGGGAGGGAGCAGTACTTC. Translation gives CASSAGQGGREQYF.

The chain couples TRBV5-6 to TRBJ2-1; 8 bases align to TRBD2. Germline lookup yields CDR1 SGHDT and CDR2 YYEEEE. The CDR3 runs to 17 residues. Unmatched junction bases numbered 10, after V lost 2 bases and J lost 3 bases. The CDR3 spells CASSFLVGLGVYNEQFF. The CDR3 bases are TGTGCCAGCAGCTTCCTGGTGGGACTAGGGGTCTACAATGAGCAGTTCTTC. Full variable domain (outside the CDR3, taken from reference TRBV5-6 and TRBJ2-1): DAGVTQSPTHLIKTRGQQVTLRCSPKSGHDTVSWYQQALGQGPQFIFQYYEEEERQRGNFPDRFSGHQFPNYSSELNVNALLLGDSALYLCASSFLVGLGVYNEQFFGPGTRLTVL.

The V call is TRBV6-5, the J call TRBJ2-1, with D tentatively TRBD2 (6 bases). V was pared by 2 bases and J by 9 bases, with 11 bases between. Looked up from germline, CDR1 is MNHEY and CDR2 is SVGAGI. The length of the CDR3 is 13 residues. CDR3 nucleotides: TGTGCCAGCAGTTACCGACTAGGAGCTGAGCAGTTCTTC. Encoded protein: CASSYRLGAEQFF.

The chain links TRBV2 to TRBJ2-1; possible D gene TRBD1, 6 bases. The CDR3 length is 15 residues. V dropped 5 bases and J dropped 0 bases, with 11 bases sitting between them. Germline loops: CDR1 SNHLY, CDR2 FYNNEI. CDR3 DNA: TGTGCCAGCAGTCCTGACAGGCGCTCCTACAATGAGCAGTTCTTC. Encoded protein: CASSPDRRSYNEQFF.

The V gene is TRBV19, the J gene TRBJ2-5; 10 bases align to TRBD1. Losses at the gene ends were 9 bases for V and 1 base for J; bases not matched to a gene: 5. The CDR3 consists of 14 residues. From germline, CDR1 is LNHDA and CDR2 SQIVND (reference sequence). The CDR3 sequence is CASIGTGAQETQYF. The CDR3 region has the DNA TGTGCCAGCATCGGGACAGGGGCCCAAGAGACCCAGTACTTC.

The J gene is TRBJ1-6, the V gene TRBV10-3; TRBD1 matches 11 bases. The CDR3 has 13 residues. V dropped 6 bases and J dropped 8; count of bases not matched to a gene: 0. Germline lookup yields CDR1 ENHRY and CDR2 SYGVKD. The CDR3 DNA sequence: TGTGCCATCAGGGGACAGGGGGATTCACCCCTCCACTTT. Amino acids: CAIRGQGDSPLHF.

The chain has TRBV5-1 and TRBJ2-5; 12 nucleotides match TRBD2. V shed 0 bases and J 3 bases; nucleotides not matched to a gene: 3. CDR3 length equals 16 residues. Germline V gene sequence: CDR1 SGHRS, CDR2 YFSETQ. The CDR3 region is CASSLEASGGEETQYF. The CDR3 DNA sequence: TGCGCCAGCAGCTTGGAGGCTAGCGGGGGGGAAGAGACCCAGTACTTC.

V is TRBV9 and J is TRBJ1-2; no clear D gene. CDR1 is SGDLS and CDR2 is YYNGEE in the germline V gene. With 4 bases removed from V and 0 bases from J, the gap between germline ends came to 13 bases. This CDR3 contains 15 residues. The CDR3 reads CASSFLLTANYGYTF. CDR3 DNA: TGTGCCAGCAGCTTTTTACTAACTGCTAACTATGGCTACACCTTC.

This rearrangement joins TRBV4-2 to TRBJ2-2; the match to TRBD2 covers 15 bases. The germline V gene encodes CDR1 LGHNA and CDR2 YNFKEQ. The length of the CDR3 is 17 residues. V was pared by 4 bases and J by 1 base, with 1 base of the junction left unmatched. CDR3 DNA sequence: TGTGCCAGCAGCCCGGGACTAGCGGGGGGGAACACCGGGGAGCTGTTTTTT. This sequence encodes CASSPGLAGGNTGELFF.

V gene TRBV29-1 combines with J gene TRBJ1-2; 7 nucleotides line up with TRBD1. This CDR3 is built from 13 residues. From germline, CDR1 is SQVTM and CDR2 ANQGSEA. V lost 4 bases, J lost 4 bases, and 6 bases stayed unmatched. CDR3: CSVAGGRGYGYTF. The CDR3 DNA reads TGCAGCGTTGCAGGGGGGCGCGGCTATGGCTACACCTTC.